The sequence of this T cell receptor (beta chain) was determined in a study of tumor-infiltrating lymphocytes in primary liver carcinoma. Notes on the study in general: The 250 largest clones made up significantly more of tumor than blood repertoires (p = 0.039).

Total RNA and DNA came together from about 21-30 mg of bulk tissue without cell sorting. The researchers produced TCR beta cDNA from approximately 540 ng total RNA with a constant-region primer. Nested multiplex PCR, run for three rounds with slightly modified ARM-PCR, yielded TCR beta libraries. TRBV1-TRBV30 forward primers paired with a C-beta reverse primer drove the first two PCR rounds, 10 cycles each. One entry per CDR3 protein results from TCRdb running MiXCR on the multiplex PCR reads. This sample has approximately 190,000 distinct CDR3 sequences, with roughly 80% found just once. From germline, CDR1 is MNHNS and CDR2 SASEGT. The CDR3 has 17 amino acids. As to this clonotype: What it recognizes is unknown. An end of the junction does not agree with germline; a read error may underlie this.

The clonotype comes from a man in his forties or fifties with primary liver carcinoma and hepatitis B virus infection. Sequencing was performed on tumor tissue from primary liver carcinoma. The V and J genes are TRBV6-1 and TRBJ2-1, with 11 nucleotides matching TRBD2. This CDR3 is CASTPVEGTSGSNEQFF. CDR3 nucleotides: TGCGCCAGCACTCCGGTCGAAGGGACTAGCGGAAGCAATGAGCAGTTCTTC.